This T cell receptor (beta chain) was retrieved from a study of molecular identifiers for immune sequencing clone quantification. This CDR3 is 14 amino acids long. Germline V lookup: CDR1 SGDLS, CDR2 YYNGEE. Between the trimmed V and J ends, which lost 0 bases and 6 bases, there was a span of 10 bases. This clonotype was counted ten times or more. Its matching antigen is unknown. Listed TCR primers and previously described methods were used for bulk TCR libraries. From the PCR reads, TCRdb called clonotypes with MiXCR, one entry per CDR3 protein. The table shows approximately 320,000 distinct CDR3 sequences, with 24% occurring only once. The study, taken as a whole, reports: More than 97% of effector molecules, versus under 1% of naive-cell molecules, belonged to clones above 20 RNA copies. Researchers reportedly could pick up spiked Jurkat TCR RNA from one cell mixed into over 900,000 naive cells.

Sequenced input: naive CD8+ T cells from blood, with Jurkat cell RNA spiked in. Documented subset: FACS-sorted CD8+CD4-CCR7+CD45RA+ naive T cells. This sequence was found in a human donor in good health. Some libraries in this study had Jurkat cell RNA spiked in. J is TRBJ1-5 and V is TRBV9; possible D gene TRBD1, 5 bases. As DNA, the CDR3 is TGTGCCAGCAGCGTAGGGACCGGGGGTCAGCCCCAGCATTTT. Translating it yields CASSVGTGGQPQHF.